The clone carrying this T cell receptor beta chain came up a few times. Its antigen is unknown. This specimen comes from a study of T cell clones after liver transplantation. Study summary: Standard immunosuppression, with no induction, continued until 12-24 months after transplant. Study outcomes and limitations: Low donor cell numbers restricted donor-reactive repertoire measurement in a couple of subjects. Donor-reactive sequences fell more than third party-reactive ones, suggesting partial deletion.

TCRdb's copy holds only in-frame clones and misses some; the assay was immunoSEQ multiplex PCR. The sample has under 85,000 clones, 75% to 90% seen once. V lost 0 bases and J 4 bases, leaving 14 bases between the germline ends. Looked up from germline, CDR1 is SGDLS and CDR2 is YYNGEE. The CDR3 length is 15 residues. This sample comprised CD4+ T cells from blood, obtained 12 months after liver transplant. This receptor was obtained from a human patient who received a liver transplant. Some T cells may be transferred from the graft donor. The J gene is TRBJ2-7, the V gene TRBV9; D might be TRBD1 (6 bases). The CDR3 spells CASSVDGGGRYEQYF. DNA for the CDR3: TGTGCCAGCAGCGTAGATGGTGGGGGCAGGTACGAGCAGTACTTC.